A selection of T cell receptor beta chains follows, all from one sample in a study of blood T cell repertoires in COVID-19. Method: immunoSEQ multiplex PCR; TCRdb's copy keeps in-frame clones and lacks some. The table records about 59,000 clones, more than 60% of them present only once. The material sequenced was peripheral blood. Receptors originate from a woman aged 45-65 years with active or convalescent COVID-19. The CDR3 runs from the conserved cysteine through the conserved F or W. The D gene is left open where the match is weak. Part of the rows lack a size; the others show once, few, many or a class for expanded clones.

length: 17; V: TRBV5-1; D: TRBD2; size: -; J: TRBJ2-1; CDR3: CASSSGRGGRSYNEQFF; DNA: TGCGCCAGCAGCTCGGGGCGGGGCGGGAGGTCATACAATGAGCAGTTCTTC
length: 14; V: TRBV10-1; D: TRBD1; size: few; J: TRBJ1-2; CDR3: CASSESDRGYGYTF; DNA: TGCGCCAGCAGTGAGTCAGACAGGGGCTATGGCTACACCTTC
length: 14; V: TRBV9; D: TRBD2; size: medium-sized; J: TRBJ2-7; CDR3: CASSQEAGAYEQYF; DNA: TGTGCCAGCAGCCAAGAAGCGGGGGCCTACGAGCAGTACTTC
length: 13; V: TRBV7-6; D: -; size: -; J: TRBJ2-2; CDR3: CASSLLNTGELFF; DNA: TGTGCCAGCAGCTTACTGAACACCGGGGAGCTGTTTTTT
length: 14; V: TRBV5-1; D: -; size: -; J: TRBJ1-1; CDR3: CASSLDGGGTEAFF; DNA: TGCGCCAGCAGCTTGGATGGGGGCGGCACTGAAGCTTTCTTT
length: 15; V: TRBV27; D: TRBD1; size: few; J: TRBJ1-5; CDR3: CASSPRDRSNQPQHF; DNA: TGTGCCAGCAGCCCCCGGGACAGAAGCAATCAGCCCCAGCATTTT
length: 18; V: TRBV7-7; D: TRBD2; size: -; J: TRBJ2-2; CDR3: CASSLILAGYPNTGELFF; DNA: TGTGCCAGCAGCCTCATTCTAGCGGGGTATCCGAACACCGGGGAGCTGTTTTTT
length: 16; V: TRBV3-1/TRBV3-2; D: -; size: -; J: TRBJ2-3; CDR3: CASSKGRDRVGDTQYF; DNA: TGTGCCAGCAGCAAAGGGAGAGACAGAGTGGGGGATACGCAGTATTTT
length: 17; V: TRBV19; D: TRBD1; size: -; J: TRBJ1-1; CDR3: CASSSTGLYRRNTEAFF; DNA: TGTGCCAGTAGCTCGACAGGGTTATACAGAAGAAACACTGAAGCTTTCTTT
length: 15; V: TRBV28; D: -; size: -; J: TRBJ1-5; CDR3: CASSLNRDVRQPQHF; DNA: TGTGCCAGCAGTCTAAACAGGGATGTACGTCAGCCCCAGCATTTT
length: 15; V: TRBV7-9; D: -; size: few; J: TRBJ1-2; CDR3: CASSVQAGGDYGYTF; DNA: TGTGCCAGCAGCGTACAGGCCGGTGGGGACTATGGCTACACCTTC
length: 16; V: TRBV5-1; D: -; size: few; J: TRBJ2-2; CDR3: CASSLAGGQITGELFF; DNA: TGCGCCAGCAGCTTGGCCGGGGGACAGATTACCGGGGAGCTGTTTTTT
length: 16; V: TRBV5-1; D: -; size: few; J: TRBJ1-6; CDR3: CASSPTDRSYNSPLHF; DNA: TGCGCCAGCAGCCCGACGGACAGATCCTATAATTCACCCCTCCACTTT
length: 15; V: TRBV3-1/TRBV3-2; D: -; size: -; J: TRBJ2-5; CDR3: CASSQLRPGLETQYF; DNA: TGTGCCAGCAGCCAATTGCGGCCAGGGTTGGAGACCCAGTACTTC
length: 14; V: TRBV3-1/TRBV3-2; D: -; size: -; J: TRBJ1-3; CDR3: CASKRSGSGNTIYF; DNA: TGTGCCAGCAAGCGAAGCGGCTCTGGAAACACCATATATTTT
length: 15; V: TRBV5-6; D: -; size: -; J: TRBJ2-2; CDR3: CASSMVGYSAGELFF; DNA: TGTGCCAGCAGCATGGTCGGGTATTCGGCCGGGGAGCTGTTTTTT
length: 15; V: TRBV19; D: -; size: -; J: TRBJ1-4; CDR3: CASSTGTNANEKLFF; DNA: TGTGCCAGTAGTACCGGGACAAATGCTAATGAAAAACTGTTTTTT
length: 15; V: TRBV7-8; D: -; size: few; J: TRBJ1-1; CDR3: CASSPWDSRNTEAFF; DNA: TGTGCCAGCAGCCCATGGGACTCCAGGAACACTGAAGCTTTCTTT
length: 15; V: TRBV27; D: TRBD2; size: -; J: TRBJ2-1; CDR3: CASSIPGTRGGGQFF; DNA: TGTGCCAGCAGTATCCCCGGGACTAGGGGGGGAGGGCAGTTCTTC
length: 15; V: TRBV6-1; D: -; size: -; J: TRBJ1-3; CDR3: CASSEGLFSGNTIYF; DNA: TGTGCCAGCAGTGAGGGACTCTTCTCTGGAAACACCATATATTTT
length: 16; V: TRBV5-1; D: TRBD2; size: -; J: TRBJ2-1; CDR3: CASSLGAGGGYNEQFF; DNA: TGCGCCAGCAGCTTGGGAGCGGGAGGGGGGTACAATGAGCAGTTCTTC
length: 15; V: TRBV6-2/TRBV6-3; D: TRBD2; size: few; J: TRBJ2-1; CDR3: CASSYWASGMREQFF; DNA: TGTGCCAGCAGTTACTGGGCTAGCGGGATGCGGGAGCAGTTCTTC
length: 14; V: TRBV6-5; D: -; size: -; J: TRBJ1-3; CDR3: CASNQRGSGNTIYF; DNA: TGTGCCAGCAATCAAAGAGGCTCTGGAAACACCATATATTTT
length: 11; V: TRBV20-1; D: -; size: -; J: TRBJ2-7; CDR3: CSARVTDEQYF; DNA: TGCAGTGCTAGAGTAACAGACGAGCAGTACTTC
length: 14; V: TRBV29-1; D: TRBD1; size: -; J: TRBJ2-2; CDR3: CSVVGQGYTGELFF; DNA: TGCAGCGTTGTTGGACAGGGCTACACCGGGGAGCTGTTTTTT
length: 16; V: TRBV4-1; D: -; size: -; J: TRBJ1-1; CDR3: CASSRQQIEGDTEAFF; DNA: TGCGCCAGCAGCCGCCAACAGATTGAAGGCGACACTGAAGCTTTCTTT
length: 15; V: TRBV3-1/TRBV3-2; D: TRBD2; size: once; J: TRBJ2-7; CDR3: CASSPLASGAYEQYF; DNA: TGTGCCAGCAGCCCGCTCGCTAGCGGGGCCTACGAGCAGTACTTC
length: 12; V: TRBV6-5; D: -; size: -; J: TRBJ2-1; CDR3: CASKVAYNEQFF; DNA: TGTGCCAGCAAGGTAGCTTACAATGAGCAGTTCTTC
length: 13; V: TRBV28; D: TRBD1; size: -; J: TRBJ1-1; CDR3: CASSLLGQGTAFF; DNA: TGTGCCAGCAGTTTATTAGGACAGGGTACAGCTTTCTTT
length: 14; V: TRBV6-5; D: TRBD1; size: -; J: TRBJ1-2; CDR3: CASRGTGSDYGYTF; DNA: TGTGCCAGCAGAGGGACAGGGTCTGACTATGGCTACACCTTC
length: 14; V: TRBV7-9; D: TRBD1; size: -; J: TRBJ2-3; CDR3: CASSLTGETNTQYF; DNA: TGTGCCAGCAGCTTAACAGGGGAAACGAATACGCAGTATTTT
length: 15; V: TRBV24-1; D: TRBD2; size: -; J: TRBJ2-5; CDR3: CATSDLAGRRETQYF; DNA: TGTGCCACCAGTGATTTAGCGGGAAGAAGGGAGACCCAGTACTTC
length: 15; V: TRBV7-8; D: TRBD1; size: -; J: TRBJ2-7; CDR3: CASSLLGQGDNEQYF; DNA: TGTGCCAGCAGCTTACTTGGACAGGGGGACAACGAGCAGTACTTC
length: 14; V: TRBV5-1; D: -; size: many; J: TRBJ2-5; CDR3: CASSPQGPQETQYF; DNA: TGCGCCAGCAGCCCACAGGGCCCCCAAGAGACCCAGTACTTC
length: 15; V: TRBV9; D: -; size: -; J: TRBJ1-2; CDR3: CASSVGDRFNYGYTF; DNA: TGTGCCAGCAGCGTGGGAGACAGGTTCAACTATGGCTACACCTTC
length: 15; V: TRBV5-1; D: TRBD1; size: -; J: TRBJ2-7; CDR3: CASSSQGANPYEQYF; DNA: TGCGCCAGCAGCTCTCAGGGGGCCAATCCCTACGAGCAGTACTTC
length: 15; V: TRBV12-5; D: -; size: -; J: TRBJ2-3; CDR3: CASGYGGTVGDTQYF; DNA: TGTGCTAGTGGGTATGGCGGGACCGTTGGAGATACGCAGTATTTT
length: 16; V: TRBV9; D: -; size: -; J: TRBJ2-1; CDR3: CASSVLAENSYNEQFF; DNA: TGTGCCAGCAGCGTATTAGCGGAGAACTCCTACAATGAGCAGTTCTTC
length: 14; V: TRBV6-6; D: TRBD1; size: -; J: TRBJ2-7; CDR3: CASSPGQGAYEQYF; DNA: TGTGCCAGCAGTCCGGGACAGGGGGCGTACGAGCAGTACTTC
length: 14; V: TRBV5-1; D: TRBD1; size: -; J: TRBJ1-6; CDR3: CASSLGQGSNPLHF; DNA: TGCGCCAGCAGCCTTGGACAGGGTTCGAACCCCCTCCACTTT
length: 15; V: TRBV4-1; D: -; size: -; J: TRBJ1-1; CDR3: CASSQDNRVETEAFF; DNA: TGCGCCAGCAGCCAAGATAACAGGGTGGAGACTGAAGCTTTCTTT
length: 15; V: TRBV4-1; D: -; size: few; J: TRBJ1-1; CDR3: CASSPRRTGNMEAFF; DNA: TGCGCCAGCAGCCCCAGGAGGACCGGGAATATGGAAGCTTTCTTT
length: 14; V: TRBV27; D: -; size: few; J: TRBJ1-5; CDR3: CASSSQGSNQPQHF; DNA: TGTGCCAGCAGTTCCCAGGGTAGCAATCAGCCCCAGCATTTT
length: 16; V: TRBV29-1; D: -; size: -; J: TRBJ1-1; CDR3: CSVLKGNGGLNTEAFF; DNA: TGCAGCGTTCTAAAGGGGAATGGGGGCTTGAACACTGAAGCTTTCTTT
length: 16; V: TRBV28; D: -; size: -; J: TRBJ1-5; CDR3: CASSFMEGLSNQPQHF; DNA: TGTGCCAGCAGTTTCATGGAGGGACTAAGCAATCAGCCCCAGCATTTT
length: 14; V: TRBV7-2; D: TRBD1; size: -; J: TRBJ2-1; CDR3: CASSPGQSYNEQFF; DNA: TGTGCCAGCAGCCCGGGACAGTCTTACAATGAGCAGTTCTTC
length: 14; V: TRBV2; D: -; size: -; J: TRBJ2-7; CDR3: CASSELQGIYEQYF; DNA: TGTGCCAGCAGTGAATTACAGGGAATCTACGAGCAGTACTTC
length: 15; V: TRBV9; D: TRBD2; size: -; J: TRBJ2-7; CDR3: CASSLHSGTPYEQYF; DNA: TGTGCCAGCAGCCTCCATAGCGGGACCCCCTACGAGCAGTACTTC
length: 12; V: TRBV9; D: -; size: -; J: TRBJ2-5; CDR3: CASSADWETQYF; DNA: TGTGCCAGCAGCGCGGACTGGGAGACCCAGTACTTC
length: 16; V: TRBV10-2; D: TRBD1; size: -; J: TRBJ2-6; CDR3: CASSNIDRAGANVLTF; DNA: TGCGCCAGCAGTAATATAGACAGGGCTGGGGCCAACGTCCTGACTTTC
length: 14; V: TRBV29-1; D: -; size: once; J: TRBJ1-4; CDR3: CSVEDRRAGEKLFF; DNA: TGCAGCGTTGAAGATCGCAGGGCGGGGGAAAAACTGTTTTTT
length: 16; V: TRBV11-2; D: -; size: -; J: TRBJ2-1; CDR3: CASSLTTGTPYNEQFF; DNA: TGTGCCAGCAGCTTAACTACCGGGACACCCTACAATGAGCAGTTCTTC
length: 11; V: TRBV28; D: -; size: once; J: TRBJ2-7; CDR3: CASSSPYEQYF; DNA: TGTGCCAGCAGCTCCCCCTACGAGCAGTACTTC